These 4 T cell receptor beta chains came from one sample sequenced in a study of blood T cell repertoires in COVID-19. The assay was immunoSEQ multiplex PCR, and TCRdb's table has in-frame clones only and misses some. Of more than 55,000 clones detected, approximately 90% appear once; the ten largest clones hold roughly 1.4%. The sample comprised peripheral blood. The receptors here all came from a woman of 80 years or more with acute or convalescent COVID-19.

This chain uses TRBV19 with TRBJ1-4; maybe TRBD1 (5 bases). This CDR3 is 21 amino acids long. CDR1 is LNHDA, CDR2 SQIVND, per germline (reference sequence). V was cut by 1 base and J by 4 bases, with 28 bases left in between. CDR3 bases: TGTGCCAGTAGTATAGCGGGGGGGTCCGTACTTACCCCGGGCTATAATGAAAAACTGTTTTTT. It specifies CASSIAGGSVLTPGYNEKLFF. The full variable domain, rest sourced from reference TRBV19 and TRBJ1-4, is DGGITQSPKYLFRKEGQNVTLSCEQNLNHDAMYWYRQDPGQGLRLIYYSQIVNDFQKGDIAEGYSVSREKKESFPLTVTSAQKNPTAFYLCASSIAGGSVLTPGYNEKLFFGSGTQLSVL.

The chain has TRBV6-5 and TRBJ2-7; D is perhaps TRBD2 (6 bases). Trimming stripped 4 bases from V and 7 bases from J, with 14 bases between. The CDR3 sequence is 13 residues long. In germline, CDR1 is MNHEY, CDR2 SVGAGI. The CDR3 here is CASSSHHAGEQYF. The CDR3 region has the DNA TGTGCCAGCAGTTCACACCACGCGGGGGAGCAGTACTTC.

This clone was picked up one time. V gene TRBV7-3 combines with J gene TRBJ2-2; tentatively, D is TRBD1 (6 bases). This CDR3 contains 17 residues. Germline CDR1 reads SGHTA; CDR2 reads FQGTGA. Trimming shortened V by 3 bases and J by 4 bases, and 18 bases separated the two germline ends. The CDR3 is CASSLLPGTRRTGELFF. In DNA form, the CDR3 reads TGTGCCAGCAGCTTGCTACCCGGGACAAGGCGCACCGGGGAGCTGTTTTTT.

The chain links TRBV3-1 (or the pseudogene TRBV3-2) to TRBJ2-7; TRBD1 aligns across 9 bases. V trimming: 2 bases; J trimming: 4 bases; junction bases outside the gene matches: 3. CDR1 LGHDT and CDR2 YNNKEL come from the germline V gene (reference sequence). There are 14 residues in the CDR3. For the CDR3, the DNA is TGTGCCAGCAGCCAACGACAGGGGGATTACGAGCAGTACTTC. It codes for CASSQRQGDYEQYF.